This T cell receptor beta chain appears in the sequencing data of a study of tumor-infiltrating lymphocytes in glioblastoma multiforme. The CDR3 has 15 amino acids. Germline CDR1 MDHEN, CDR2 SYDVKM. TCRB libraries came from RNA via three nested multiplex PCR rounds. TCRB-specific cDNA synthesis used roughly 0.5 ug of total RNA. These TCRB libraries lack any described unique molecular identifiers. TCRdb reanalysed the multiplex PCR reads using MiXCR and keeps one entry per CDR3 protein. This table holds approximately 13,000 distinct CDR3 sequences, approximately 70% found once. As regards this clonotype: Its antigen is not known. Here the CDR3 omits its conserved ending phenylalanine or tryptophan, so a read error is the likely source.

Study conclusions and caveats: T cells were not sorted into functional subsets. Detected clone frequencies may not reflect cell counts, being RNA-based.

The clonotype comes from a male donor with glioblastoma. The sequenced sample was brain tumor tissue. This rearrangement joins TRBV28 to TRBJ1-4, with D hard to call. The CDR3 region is CPSSPTGTGFLKLFL. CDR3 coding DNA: TGTCCCAGCAGTCCAACGGGCACTGGGTTTTTAAAACTGTTTCTT.